This T cell receptor (beta chain) appears in the sequencing data of a study of shared clonotypes between healthy human individuals (TCRdb year 2020). As for the study more broadly: Three men and a couple of women, aged 18 to 49 years, made up the cohort. For each donor, three plates each were used for CD4 naive and CD4 memory, two plates were used for CD8 naive, and one plate was used for CD8 memory. The study deeply sequenced blood TCR repertoires of five healthy adults to estimate repertoire size and the extent of clonotype sharing between individuals. Libraries were prepared and TCR repertoires were sequenced by different laboratories using diverse techniques, in order to increase sequencing depth and limit assay-specific biases. Between about 0.8 and 9 billion PBMCs per donor were obtained by leukapheresis.

The germline V gene encodes CDR1 MGHRA and CDR2 YSYEKL. The cysteine opens and the phenylalanine closes a CDR3 of 17 amino acids. The DNA shown is the 51-base CDR3, in frame from base 1. The V end gives up 0 bases and the J end 5 bases, leaving 8 bases in the junction not matched to a gene. Notes on this clone: Its specific antigen is unknown. The sample holds no much larger clone one base away, and base qualities are not on file.

CD8 naive samples were CD45RO-negative cells positively selected for CCR7, giving a CD45RA+CCR7+ population that excluded TemRA cells. Donors were healthy HIV-negative adults with no recently reported acute infections or vaccinations. Every donor was a Caucasian adult living in Nashville, Tennessee, USA. Blood was collected by leukapheresis, and PBMCs were isolated by Ficoll-Histopaque density gradient centrifugation and then cryopreserved in liquid nitrogen vapor phase. Purity and quantity of every magnetically sorted T cell population were checked by analytical flow cytometry. Each sorted fraction had its genomic DNA isolated and then quantified by UV absorbance on a Nanodrop 2000c. TCR CDR3 regions were amplified from genomic DNA by multiplex PCR using the deep immunoSEQ assay. Extracted genomic DNA from each cell subset was spread evenly across all wells of several immunoSEQ 96-well plates, with each plate serving as a replicate. For sorted subsets, around 0.2 ug of genomic DNA, equivalent to 25,000 to 35,000 T cell genomes, went into each replicate PCR. Purified libraries were quantified with a Qubit 3.0 fluorometer, sized on a Bioanalyzer 2100, and re-quantified with the KAPA Library Quantification kit. Every immunoSEQ 96-well plate was sequenced on a dedicated single-read 150-cycle Illumina NextSeq 550 flow cell. In the authors' own workflow: Because the immunoSEQ output included only junctional sequences and no quality scores, the filtering could not be the same as the filtering used for full-length reads. To assign V/J genes and CDR3, sequences were annotated against IMGT germline references using PyIR, a Python wrapper for IgBLAST v1.9. Any read was removed if the V/J assignment was weak (E-value above 1e-6), the CDR3 was missing, or the read contained stop codons, out-of-frame junctions, or ambiguous translated residues. V3J clonotypes were defined as sequences sharing an identical inferred V gene, J gene, and CDR3 amino acid sequence. To compute the percentage overlap between repertoires, the number of shared unique clonotypes was divided by the size of the smaller repertoire. Repertoire richness was assessed with RTK rarefaction, the Chao1 estimator, and Recon v2.1 estimates of unobserved clonotypes. Generation probabilities were computed with OLGA for all TCRbeta clonotypes obtained by the gDNA method from several donors. TCRdb stores this immuneACCESS table with in-frame sequences only. Part of the clones is absent; in the studies checked, under half of the shortfall reflects unresolved V genes, and no reason is known for the rest. V, J and clone size reflect that table, while D and trimming were determined from the DNA. The sample records millions of clones, over 85% of which are singletons. The top ten clonotypes cover 0.85% to 1.3% of the sample.

Overall results and qualifications from the work: Estimated clonotype richness was generally larger for naive than for memory subsets. The genetic and exposure-history diversity represented was limited by the small number of donors. Sampling was restricted to blood, and TCR repertoires in tissue are likely to differ from TCR repertoires in blood. Compared with non-shared clonotypes, clonotypes shared by all four sorted-subset donors had higher generation probabilities. Even with the large sequencing depth, rarefaction of the sorted-subset datasets indicated that sequencing was incomplete. Based on pairwise subsampling, the degree of clonotype sharing among donors was expected to be affected by sequencing depth. Roughly 5% of naive CD4, 3.5% of naive CD8, roughly 2.5% of memory CD4, and 0.4% of memory CD8 clonotypes were shared across several donors.

Sequenced: naive CD8+ T cells sorted from blood. The intended sense of this specimen's cell subset or site label: CD45RA+CCR7+. This sequence uses TRBV4-1 and TRBJ2-3; 10 central bases correspond to TRBD2. The sequence was obtained from a man aged 18 to 35 in good health. The sequenced DNA is TGCGCCAGCAGCCAAGAGCCAAGCGGGGGGGCCGGAGATACGCAGTATTTT. It encodes CASSQEPSGGAGDTQYF.